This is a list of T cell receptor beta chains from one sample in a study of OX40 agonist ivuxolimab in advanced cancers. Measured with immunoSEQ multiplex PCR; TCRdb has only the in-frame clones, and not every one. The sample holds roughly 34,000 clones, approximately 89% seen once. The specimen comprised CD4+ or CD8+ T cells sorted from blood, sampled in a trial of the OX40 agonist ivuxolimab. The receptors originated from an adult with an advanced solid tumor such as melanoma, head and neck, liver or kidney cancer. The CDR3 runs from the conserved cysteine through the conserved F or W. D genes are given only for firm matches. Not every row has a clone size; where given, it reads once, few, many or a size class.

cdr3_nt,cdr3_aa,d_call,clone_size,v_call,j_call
TGTGCCAGCAGTCCTACAGGGTGGGCCACTGAAGCTTTCTTT,CASSPTGWATEAFF,-,-,TRBV27,TRBJ1-1
TGTGCCAGCAGGTTTAGCGGGACTAACACCGGGGAGCTGTTTTTT,CASRFSGTNTGELFF,TRBD2,-,TRBV2,TRBJ2-2
TGTGCCAGCAGCTTGGGACAGACGGGAGGAAACACCATATATTTT,CASSLGQTGGNTIYF,-,once,TRBV5-6,TRBJ1-3
TGTGCCAGCACCAGGGGGGCGGGGGTGAACACTGAAGCTTTCTTT,CASTRGAGVNTEAFF,TRBD1,-,TRBV6-5,TRBJ1-1
TGTGCCAGCAGTTGGCCCAGGCCCTCTGGAAACACCATATATTTT,CASSWPRPSGNTIYF,-,-,TRBV28,TRBJ1-3
TGCGCCAGCAGCTACACAGGGGGTACTGAAGCTTTCTTT,CASSYTGGTEAFF,TRBD1,few,TRBV5-1,TRBJ1-1
TGCGCCAGCAGTTACGCCCAGGGGTATGGCTACACCTTC,CASSYAQGYGYTF,-,-,TRBV10-2,TRBJ1-2
TGCGCCAGCAGCTTCTCCAATAGGGAAAAACTGTTTTTT,CASSFSNREKLFF,-,few,TRBV5-1,TRBJ1-4
TGTGCCAGCAGTGCCGCCCCCCCGGCCCCAGAGCAGTACTTC,CASSAAPPAPEQYF,-,-,TRBV6-5,TRBJ2-7
TGCGCCAGCAGTGCGTACCTATACCACACTGAAGCTTTCTTT,CASSAYLYHTEAFF,-,-,TRBV23-1,TRBJ1-1
TGTGCCACCAGCAGGGGACCGAATTCGCCCCGGGTTAGGCGGGAAGTTTGGAATGAGCAGTTCTTC,CATSRGPNSPRVRREVWNEQFF,-,-,TRBV15,TRBJ2-1
TGTGCCAGCAGCTTAGAAGAGCCCCGGGTCTATGGCTACACCTTC,CASSLEEPRVYGYTF,-,-,TRBV7-2,TRBJ1-2
TGTGCCACCAGAGGGACAGGGGCCAACACTGAAGCTTTCTTT,CATRGTGANTEAFF,TRBD1,-,TRBV15,TRBJ1-1
TGTGCCAGCAGTTCTGGACAGGGGGGCGCAGGAGATACGCAGTATTTT,CASSSGQGGAGDTQYF,TRBD1,-,TRBV6-6,TRBJ2-3
TGTGCCAGCAGCGCCCACCGGGGTTACAATGAGCAGTTCTTC,CASSAHRGYNEQFF,-,-,TRBV9,TRBJ2-1
TGTGCCAGTAGTATCCTGTCGCAGCTCGCCAATGAGCAGTTCTTC,CASSILSQLANEQFF,-,-,TRBV19,TRBJ2-1
TGTGCCAGCAGCTTGCTGACTAGCGGGAGGGGCACAGATACGCAGTATTTT,CASSLLTSGRGTDTQYF,TRBD2,-,TRBV7-2,TRBJ2-3
TGTGCCAGCAGTGCTTGGGCTAGCGGGGGGACTTACGAGCAGTACTTC,CASSAWASGGTYEQYF,TRBD2,-,TRBV27,TRBJ2-7
TGTGCCAGCAGTTACTCGAACGAGGTGGGCAATCAGCCCCAGCATTTT,CASSYSNEVGNQPQHF,-,-,TRBV6-5,TRBJ1-5
TGTGCCTGGAGTGTTAGGGTTTCTGGAAACACCATATATTTT,CAWSVRVSGNTIYF,-,few,TRBV30,TRBJ1-3
TGTGCCAGCAGCTTCCGTCGGCAGGGAGAGACCCAGTACTTC,CASSFRRQGETQYF,-,once,TRBV5-4,TRBJ2-5
TGCGCCAGCAGTGAGTCGAGAGGGGGGGACAGGGTTAATGAGCAGTTCTTC,CASSESRGGDRVNEQFF,TRBD1,-,TRBV10-1,TRBJ2-1
TGCGCCAGCAGCTTCGGGACGGCTAATGAAAAACTGTTTTTT,CASSFGTANEKLFF,-,once,TRBV5-1,TRBJ1-4